This T cell receptor (beta chain) was obtained from a study of shared clonotypes between healthy human individuals. General study points: Read depth was anticipated to influence clonotype sharing among donors.

Concerning this clone itself: Its antigen remains unidentified.

Each subset's genomic DNA was shared equally among a number of immunoSEQ plates. Approximately 30,000 T cell genomes (around 200 ng DNA) went into each sorted-subset replicate. Original processing methods: Owing to the provision of junction-only sequences devoid of quality scores by immunoSEQ, filtering differed. Sequenced by immunoSEQ multiplex PCR; TCRdb stores in-frame clones only, minus some. That table is the source of V, J and clone size, and D and trimming were worked out from the DNA. The sample shows approximately 740,000 clones, 74% of them seen only once. The V gene's germline CDR1 is MNHEY and CDR2 SVGAGI. V was clipped by 2 bases and J by 0 bases, with 7 bases between them. The CDR3 runs to 14 residues.

Material: memory CD4+ T cells sorted from blood. Subset described: CD45RA-negative fraction. The chain has TRBV6-5 and TRBJ1-1; no firm D call. This sequence was found in a woman in her 30s in good health. The CDR3 loop is CASSYASVNTEAFF. The CDR3 DNA reads TGTGCCAGCAGTTACGCCTCAGTGAACACTGAAGCTTTCTTT.